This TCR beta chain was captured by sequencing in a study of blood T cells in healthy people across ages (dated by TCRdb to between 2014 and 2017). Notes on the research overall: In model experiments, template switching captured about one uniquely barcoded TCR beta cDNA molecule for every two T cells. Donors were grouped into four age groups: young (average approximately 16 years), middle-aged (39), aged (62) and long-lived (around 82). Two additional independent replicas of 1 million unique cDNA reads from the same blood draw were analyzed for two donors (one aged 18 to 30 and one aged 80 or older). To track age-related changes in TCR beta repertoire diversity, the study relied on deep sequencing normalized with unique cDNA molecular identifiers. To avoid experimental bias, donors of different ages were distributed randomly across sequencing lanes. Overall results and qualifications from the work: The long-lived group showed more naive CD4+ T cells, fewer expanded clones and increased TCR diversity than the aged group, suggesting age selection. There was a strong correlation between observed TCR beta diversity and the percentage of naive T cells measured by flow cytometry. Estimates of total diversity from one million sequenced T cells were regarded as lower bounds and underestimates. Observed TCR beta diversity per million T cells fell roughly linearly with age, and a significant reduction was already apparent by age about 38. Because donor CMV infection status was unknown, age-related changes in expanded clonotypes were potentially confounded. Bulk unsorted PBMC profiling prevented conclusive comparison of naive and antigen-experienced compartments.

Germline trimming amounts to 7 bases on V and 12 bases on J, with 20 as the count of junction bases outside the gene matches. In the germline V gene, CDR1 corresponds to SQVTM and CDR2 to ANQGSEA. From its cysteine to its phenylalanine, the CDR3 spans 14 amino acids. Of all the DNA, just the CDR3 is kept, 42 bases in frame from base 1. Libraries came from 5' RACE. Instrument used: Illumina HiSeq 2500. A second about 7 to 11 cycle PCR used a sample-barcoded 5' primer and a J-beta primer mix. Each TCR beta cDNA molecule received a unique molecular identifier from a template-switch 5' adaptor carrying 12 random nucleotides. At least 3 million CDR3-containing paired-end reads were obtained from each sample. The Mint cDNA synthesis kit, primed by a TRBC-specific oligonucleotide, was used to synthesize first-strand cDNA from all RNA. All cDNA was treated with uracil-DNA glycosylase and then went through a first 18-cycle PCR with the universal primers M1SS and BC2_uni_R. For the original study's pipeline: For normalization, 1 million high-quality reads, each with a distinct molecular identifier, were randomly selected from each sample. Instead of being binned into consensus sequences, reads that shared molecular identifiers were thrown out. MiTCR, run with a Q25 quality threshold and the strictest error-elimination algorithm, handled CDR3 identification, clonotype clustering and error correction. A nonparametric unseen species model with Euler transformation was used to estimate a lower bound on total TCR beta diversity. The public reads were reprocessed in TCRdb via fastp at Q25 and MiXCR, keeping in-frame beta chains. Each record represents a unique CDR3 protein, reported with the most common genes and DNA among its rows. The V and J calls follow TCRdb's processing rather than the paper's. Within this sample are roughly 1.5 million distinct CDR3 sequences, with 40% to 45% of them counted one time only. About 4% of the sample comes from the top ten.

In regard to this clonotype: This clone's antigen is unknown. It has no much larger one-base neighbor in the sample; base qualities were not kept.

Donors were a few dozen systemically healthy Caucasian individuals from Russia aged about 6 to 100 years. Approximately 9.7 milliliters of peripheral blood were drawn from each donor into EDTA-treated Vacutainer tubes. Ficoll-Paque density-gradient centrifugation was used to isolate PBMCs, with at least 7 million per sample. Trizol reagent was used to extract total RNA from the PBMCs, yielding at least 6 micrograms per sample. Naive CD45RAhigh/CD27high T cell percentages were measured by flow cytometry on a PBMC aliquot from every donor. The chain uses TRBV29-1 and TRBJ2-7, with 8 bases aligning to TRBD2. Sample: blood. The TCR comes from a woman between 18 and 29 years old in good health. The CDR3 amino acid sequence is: CSATVSGGPETPYF. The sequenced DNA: TGCAGCGCCACGGTGTCGGGAGGGCCGGAGACCCCGTACTTC.